The 18 T cell receptor beta chains given below trace back to one sample, sequenced in a study of blood T cell repertoires in COVID-19. Using immunoSEQ multiplex PCR, the repertoire was profiled, and TCRdb retains in-frame clones only, with some absent. This sample yields 130,000 or so clones, of which 80% to 90% are seen a single time; roughly a tenth belongs to the top ten. Sequencing was carried out using peripheral blood. The receptor source for this set is a man aged 60 to 69 with active or convalescent COVID-19.

The CDR3 here is CASSVEREGKQFF. CDR3 nucleotide sequence: TGTGCCAGCAGCGTAGAGCGGGAAGGGAAGCAGTTCTTC. The V call is TRBV7-2, the J call TRBJ2-1, with 7 bases matching TRBD2. Germline V gives CDR1 SGHTA, CDR2 FQGNSA. V was clipped by 5 bases and J by 11 bases; unmatched bases: 9. The CDR3 spans 13 residues.

The chain links TRBV2 to TRBJ2-3; 8 bases agree with TRBD2. Germline V CDR1 and CDR2: SNHLY, FYNNEI. The CDR3 covers 16 residues. With 7 bases clipped from V and 5 bases from J, the junction kept 14 bases outside the gene matches. The CDR3 DNA follows: TGTGCCAGCAACCGCTTCGCGGGGGGAGAGAAAGATACGCAGTATTTT. This gives the protein CASNRFAGGEKDTQYF.

The rearrangement joins TRBV5-5 to TRBJ2-7; D remains unclear. V shed 4 bases and J shed 6 bases, with 17 bases lying between them. CDR3 size: 14 residues. Per germline, CDR1 SGHKS and CDR2 YYEKEE (reference sequence). The CDR3 reads CASSPDAVMGEQYF. Written as DNA, the CDR3 is TGTGCCAGCAGCCCAGACGCGGTGATGGGCGAGCAGTACTTC.

The J gene is TRBJ2-3, the V gene TRBV28, with 7 bases that match TRBD2. The V gene end was trimmed by 1 base and the J gene end by 3 bases; junction bases not matched to a gene: 7. Germline lookup yields CDR1 MDHEN and CDR2 SYDVKM. CDR3 length: 16 residues. In DNA form, the CDR3 reads TGTGCCAGCAGTTTATACGGCGGGAGTAGGACAGATACGCAGTATTTT. It encodes CASSLYGGSRTDTQYF.

The chain uses TRBV25-1 and TRBJ2-7, with TRBD2 as a possible D gene (5 bases). Trimming pared 4 bases from V and 4 bases from J, leaving 11 bases between. CDR3 length: 13 amino acids. The V gene's germline CDR1 is MGHDK and CDR2 SYGVNS. CDR3 in amino acids: CASSAGLRYEQYF. The DNA for the CDR3 is TGTGCCAGCAGTGCCGGACTTCGTTACGAGCAGTACTTC.

V usage is TRBV5-5 and J usage is TRBJ1-5; 8 nucleotides align to TRBD1. The V gene end was trimmed by 1 base and the J gene end by 7 bases; junction bases not matched to a gene: 1. The CDR3 is 13 amino acids. Germline CDR1 SGHKS, CDR2 YYEKEE (reference sequence). The CDR3: CASSLQGAQPQHF. In DNA, the CDR3 is TGTGCCAGCAGCTTGCAGGGGGCACAGCCCCAGCATTTT.

This clone was seen more than once but under ten times. This rearrangement joins TRBV19 to TRBJ1-5; 7 bases match TRBD1. The CDR3 loop spans 13 amino acids. Germline V CDR1 and CDR2: LNHDA, SQIVND (reference sequence). J gave up 5 bases and V 2 bases, and 0 bases lay outside the gene matches. The CDR3 region is CASSITGDQPQHF. CDR3 nucleotide sequence: TGTGCCAGTAGTATAACAGGGGATCAGCCCCAGCATTTT.

V and J are TRBV6-2 or TRBV6-3 and TRBJ1-3, with TRBD1 matching 9 bases. CDR1 is MNHEY and CDR2 is SVGEGT in the germline V gene. V gave up 4 bases and J gave up 3 bases; unmatched junction bases: 4. The CDR3 is 15 residues long. The CDR3 protein is CASSWDRASGNTIYF. DNA of the CDR3: TGTGCCAGCAGTTGGGACAGGGCTAGTGGAAACACCATATATTTT.

The rearrangement uses TRBV11-2 and TRBJ2-7, with 9 positions matching TRBD2. The CDR3 has 17 amino acids. Germline CDR1 SGHAT, CDR2 FQNNGV. Trimming cost V 3 bases and J 3 bases; bases outside gene matches: 12. CDR3 protein: CASSLLGSGRGLYEQYF. CDR3 nucleotides: TGTGCCAGCAGCTTGCTTGGTAGCGGGAGAGGGCTCTACGAGCAGTACTTC.

This clone was counted a single time. The CDR3 reads CASNIQGRLSYEQYF. CDR3 DNA sequence: TGTGCCAGCAACATCCAGGGGAGACTCTCCTACGAGCAGTACTTC. This chain uses TRBV7-8 with TRBJ2-7, with D perhaps TRBD1 (6 bases). Trimming removed 7 bases from V and 0 bases from J, with 16 bases in between. The CDR3 runs to 15 residues. Per germline, CDR1 SGHVS and CDR2 FQNEAQ.

The table lists this clone with a count of one. V usage is TRBV5-5 and J usage is TRBJ2-7, with unresolved D. The CDR3 sequence is 12 residues long. The germline gives CDR1 SGHKS, CDR2 YYEKEE (reference sequence). Trimming cost V 2 bases and J 5 bases, with 8 bases left between them. The CDR3 DNA follows: TGTGCCAGCAGCTTCGTACCAGACGAGCAGTACTTC. Its translation: CASSFVPDEQYF.

This clone was counted a few times. This chain joins TRBV25-1 and TRBJ1-4, with 9 bases identical to TRBD1. CDR1 and CDR2 from the germline V gene are MGHDK and SYGVNS. CDR3 length: 14 residues. V shed 4 bases, J shed 6 bases, and the junction held 3 bases outside the gene matches. CDR3 region: CASSGWTGDEKLFF. The CDR3 DNA reads as TGTGCCAGCAGTGGCTGGACAGGGGATGAAAAACTGTTTTTT.

This chain joins TRBV18 and TRBJ1-1; possible D gene TRBD1, 6 bases. The V end was cut by 4 bases, the J end by 0 bases, with 12 bases between. Germline V gene lookup returns CDR1 KGHSH and CDR2 LQKENI. The CDR3 length is 15 residues. The CDR3 DNA reads TGTGCCAGCTCACGAACGGGACACTTGAACACTGAAGCTTTCTTT. Protein: CASSRTGHLNTEAFF.

The J gene is TRBJ2-7, the V gene TRBV7-9; 7 bases line up with TRBD1. The germline V gene has CDR1 SEHNR and CDR2 FQNEAQ (reference sequence). With 2 bases clipped from V and 6 bases from J, the junction kept 10 bases outside the gene matches. This CDR3 has 15 residues. The CDR3 nucleotides read TGTGCCAGCAGCTTATCGGAAAACAGGGGAGTCGAGCAGTACTTC. This translates into CASSLSENRGVEQYF.

The CDR3 DNA sequence: TGTGCCAGCAGTTACCCACCGGGACAGCATCCCCATCAGCCCCAGCATTTT. Amino acids: CASSYPPGQHPHQPQHF. The chain links TRBV6-2 or TRBV6-3 to TRBJ1-5; 7 nucleotides align to TRBD1. After removal of 2 bases from V and 5 bases from J, the junction contained 12 bases not matched to a gene. The CDR3 contains 17 residues. The germline V gene has CDR1 MNHEY and CDR2 SVGEGT.

V is TRBV5-1 and J is TRBJ2-1; 8 bases are a match to TRBD2. J lost 0 bases, V lost 5 bases, and 4 bases had no gene match. Germline lookup yields CDR1 SGHRS and CDR2 YFSETQ. This CDR3 is 15 amino acids long. The chain's CDR3 is CASSSGTSSYNEQFF. CDR3 DNA: TGCGCCAGCAGTTCCGGGACTAGCTCCTACAATGAGCAGTTCTTC.

The sample holds one count of this clone. The gene calls are TRBV24-1 and TRBJ2-3; possibly TRBD1 for D (6 bases). Trimming took off 5 bases at V and 6 bases at J, with 14 bases between the two ends. This CDR3 contains 14 residues. The germline CDR1 and CDR2 sequences are KGHDR and SFDVKD. CDR3 sequence reads: CATSVGQPGDTQYF. In DNA form, the CDR3 reads TGTGCCACCAGTGTCGGACAGCCCGGGGATACGCAGTATTTT.

CDR3 amino acids: CASRRDRASTEAFF. The CDR3 DNA reads as TGTGCCAGTAGGAGGGACAGAGCGAGCACTGAAGCTTTCTTT. The rearrangement joins TRBV19 to TRBJ1-1; 7 nucleotides align to TRBD1. In germline, CDR1 is LNHDA, CDR2 SQIVND (reference sequence). This CDR3 has 14 residues. After removal of 6 bases from V and 4 bases from J, the junction contained 8 bases not matched to a gene.